Following are 20 T cell receptor beta chains from one sample sequenced in a study of prognosis after radiotherapy for stage I lung cancer. TCR beta CDR3 was amplified from genomic DNA by two-round multiplex PCR. Initially, in first-round PCR, primers specific to each TRBV and TRBJ gene were used. TCRdb redid the calling of the multiplex PCR reads with MiXCR, one entry per CDR3 protein. Here the sample spans about 51,000 distinct CDR3 sequences, about 35% being singletons. Material: PBMCs, obtained before or after stereotactic body radiation therapy (not recorded which). The receptors were sampled from a donor aged 50 or older with non-small cell lung cancer.

The rearrangement uses TRBV5-1 and TRBJ2-3; D call uncertain. V was trimmed by 5 bases and J by 0 bases, leaving 13 bases between them. The CDR3 spans 15 residues. CDR1 is SGHRS and CDR2 is YFSETQ in the germline V gene. CDR3 nucleotide sequence: TGCGCCAGCAGTGAGGCTCAAGTTAGCACAGATACGCAGTATTTT. Protein product: CASSEAQVSTDTQYF.

This clonotype was picked up many times. V is TRBV19 and J is TRBJ2-2; a possible D gene is TRBD1 (5 bases). Per the germline V gene, CDR1 is LNHDA and CDR2 is SQIVND (reference sequence). The length of the CDR3 is 16 residues. Trimming pared 6 bases from V and 4 bases from J, leaving 18 bases between. The CDR3 protein is CASSPRLGAFTGELFF. For the CDR3, the DNA is TGTGCCAGTAGCCCCAGGTTAGGGGCCTTCACCGGGGAGCTGTTTTTT.

The chain is built from TRBV28 and TRBJ1-1, with D maybe TRBD1 (5 bases). Germline CDR1 reads MDHEN; CDR2 reads SYDVKM. The CDR3 extends over 11 amino acids. V was pared by 10 bases and J by 5 bases, with 11 bases between. As DNA, the CDR3 is TGTGCCATCAACGGGGGGACTGAAGCTTTCTTT. It encodes CAINGGTEAFF.

This clonotype was seen a few times. The chain has TRBV28 and TRBJ2-3; 7 positions agree with TRBD2. With V trimmed by 4 bases and J by 2 bases, 6 bases remained unmatched. CDR3 length: 15 amino acids. The germline V gene has CDR1 MDHEN and CDR2 SYDVKM. The CDR3 here is CASSSGERDTDTQYF. DNA of the CDR3: TGTGCCAGCAGTTCTGGTGAGCGGGACACAGATACGCAGTATTTT.

To note about this clonotype: This likely came from a read error, as a far larger clone is one base away. The chain employs TRBV2 and TRBJ2-6, with a possible D match to TRBD2 (6 bases). The germline CDR1 and CDR2 sequences are SNHLY and FYNNEI. V lost 4 bases and J 2 bases, leaving 18 bases between the germline ends. This CDR3 has 18 amino acids. The CDR3 DNA follows: TGTGCCAGCAGTGCCCGAGCGGGCAGGGAAACTGGGGCCAACGTCCTGACTTTC. Its protein product is CASSARAGRETGANVLTF.

This clonotype was seen once. A far larger clone lies a single base away; this is likely a read error. This chain links TRBV7-9 with TRBJ2-3; unclear D gene. Trimming stripped 2 bases from V and 5 bases from J, with 5 bases between. The germline V gene encodes CDR1 SEHNR and CDR2 FQNEAQ (reference sequence). This CDR3 region has 12 residues. The CDR3 DNA reads as TGTGCCAGCAGCTTAATTCAAGATACGCAGTATTTT. It yields the protein CASSLIQDTQYF.

Ten or more counts support this clonotype. The V and J genes are TRBV18 and TRBJ2-2, with 10 positions matching TRBD1. The CDR3 length is 19 residues. J lost 2 bases, V lost 7 bases, and 16 bases had no gene match. In germline, CDR1 is KGHSH, CDR2 LQKENI. CDR3 residues: CASFNNAGTGDQNTGELFF. For the CDR3, the DNA is TGTGCCAGCTTCAACAACGCCGGGACAGGGGACCAAAACACCGGGGAGCTGTTTTTT.

The chain combines TRBV11-1 with TRBJ2-1; the match to TRBD2 covers 9 bases. This CDR3 spans 16 amino acids. Germline loops: CDR1 SGHAT, CDR2 FQDESV (reference sequence). V was clipped by 7 bases and J by 4 bases; unmatched bases: 11. The CDR3 sequence is CASIIGISGRYNEQFF. CDR3 nucleotides: TGTGCCAGCATCATTGGGATTAGCGGGAGATACAATGAGCAGTTCTTC.

This clonotype occurred a few times. This rearrangement joins TRBV28 to TRBJ2-5, with 14 bases that match TRBD2. Trimming removed 5 bases from V and 4 bases from J; junction bases left unmatched: 9. Germline CDR1 and CDR2: MDHEN and SYDVKM. The CDR3 has 17 residues. The CDR3 DNA reads as TGTGCCAGCAGTGTAATGACTAGCGGGAGGGCCAGAGAGACCCAGTACTTC. It codes for CASSVMTSGRARETQYF.

In its sample, this clonotype was seen a few times. A much larger clone lies a single base off, so this may be a read error. The gene calls are TRBV7-8 and TRBJ2-7, with D hard to call. V was trimmed by 5 bases and J by 6 bases, leaving 11 bases between them. The germline V gene has CDR1 SGHVS and CDR2 FQNEAQ. The CDR3 sequence is 12 residues long. The CDR3 sequence: CASSLWMVEQYF. CDR3 DNA sequence: TGTGCCAGCAGCCTCTGGATGGTCGAGCAGTACTTC.

In its sample, this clonotype was seen once. A much larger clone is a single base away; this may be a read error. The genes are TRBV25-1 and TRBJ1-1; maybe TRBD1 (6 bases). CDR3 length equals 15 residues. V lost 3 bases to trimming and J lost 4 bases, with 15 bases between them. Germline V gives CDR1 MGHDK, CDR2 SYGVNS. The CDR3 nucleotides are TGTGCCAGCAGTGAGGAGGCAGGGGCCTTCACTGAAGCTTTCTTT. Translated: CASSEEAGAFTEAFF.

The chain carries TRBV9 and TRBJ1-2; D perhaps matches TRBD1 (6 bases). Trimming stripped 7 bases from V and 8 bases from J, with 21 bases between. The CDR3 is 14 residues long. Germline V CDR1 and CDR2: SGDLS, YYNGEE. The CDR3 region is CASGALTGLIGYTF. Here the CDR3 DNA reads TGTGCCAGCGGCGCCCTCACAGGGTTGATAGGCTACACCTTC. The full variable domain, completed using reference TRBV9 and TRBJ1-2, is DSGVTQTPKHLITATGQRVTLRCSPRSGDLSVYWYQQSLDQGLQFLIQYYNGEERAKGNILERFSAQQFPDLHSELNLSSLELGDSALYFCASGALTGLIGYTFGSGTRLTVV.

In the case of this clonotype: A read error is possible here, since a much larger clone lies one base away. The chain joins TRBV14 to TRBJ2-2, with a weak D call TRBD2 (6 bases). There are 15 residues in the CDR3. Between the trimmed V and J ends, which lost 3 bases and 7 bases, there was a span of 15 bases. CDR1 and CDR2 from the germline V gene are SGHDN and FVKESK. CDR3 sequence (DNA): TGTGCCAGCAGCCAGCAACTAGCCCAGTTCGGGGAGCTGTTTTTT. Protein: CASSQQLAQFGELFF. The variable domain in full, completed from reference TRBV14 and TRBJ2-2, reads EAGVTQFPSHSVIEKGQTVTLRCDPISGHDNLYWYRRVMGKEIKFLLHFVKESKQDESGMPNNRFLAERTGGTYSTLKVQPAELEDSGVYFCASSQQLAQFGELFFGEGSRLTVL.

With respect to this clonotype: A much larger clonotype is one base distant, so this may be a read error. The V gene is TRBV18, the J gene TRBJ2-7; perhaps TRBD1 as D (5 bases). The CDR3 sequence is 18 residues long. The germline V gene encodes CDR1 KGHSH and CDR2 LQKENI. Trimming removed 1 base from V and 4 bases from J, with 23 bases in between. The CDR3 DNA sequence: TGTGCCAGCTCACCACTGGGAAAGGGGCACGGTTCACAGTACGAGCAGTACTTC. Translated, it gives CASSPLGKGHGSQYEQYF.

This clonotype was seen at least ten times. J is TRBJ2-7 and V is TRBV6-2 or TRBV6-3; no clear D. The V and J ends lost 7 bases and 3 bases respectively, with 19 bases between them. Germline CDR1 is MNHEY and CDR2 is SVGEGT. The CDR3 is made up of 15 amino acids. CDR3 sequence reads: CASTRSSLGDYEQYF. The CDR3 DNA follows: TGTGCCAGCACCCGATCTTCATTGGGTGACTACGAGCAGTACTTC.

This clonotype was counted many times. The V and J genes are TRBV11-2 and TRBJ2-5; the D gene could be TRBD1 or TRBD2 (7 bases each). CDR1 and CDR2 (germline): SGHAT, FQNNGV. CDR3 size: 16 residues. The germline V and J ends were trimmed by 3 bases and 7 bases, with 21 bases remaining between them. CDR3 protein: CASSFITGGRGLTQYF. The CDR3 DNA is TGTGCCAGCAGCTTCATAACCGGGGGGAGGGGGCTGACCCAGTACTTC.

A single count supports this clonotype. The gene calls are TRBV7-2 and TRBJ2-2; D could derive from TRBD1 or TRBD2 (5 bases each). Germline V gene data show CDR1 as SGHTA and CDR2 as FQGNSA. V lost 10 bases and J lost 8, with 26 bases in between. CDR3 length equals 16 residues. The CDR3 reads CAISPFQGVGRGELFF. CDR3 DNA: TGTGCCATCAGTCCATTCCAGGGAGTTGGAAGAGGGGAGCTGTTTTTT.

This clonotype appeared many times. This sequence joins TRBV12-3 or TRBV12-4 and TRBJ1-4; D may be TRBD1 (6 bases). V was trimmed by 2 bases and J by 6 bases, leaving 13 bases between them. The CDR3 has 15 amino acids. The CDR3 nucleotides are TGTGCCAGCAGTTTATCGCGGGGGGCCCATGAAAAACTGTTTTTT. It codes for CASSLSRGAHEKLFF.

About this clonotype itself: The junction and the germline gene differ at one end; a read error may be behind it. The V gene is TRBV11-2, the J gene TRBJ2-5; D is tentatively TRBD1 or TRBD2 (5 bases each). Germline CDR1 reads SGHAT; CDR2 reads FQNNGV. This CDR3 is built from 14 residues. The CDR3 region has the DNA TGTGCCAGCAGCGAGGGACGTATCCAAGAGGCCCAGTACTTC. Residues: CASSEGRIQEAQYF.

This clonotype was recorded many times. The chain has TRBV20-1 and TRBJ2-1; 8 bases agree with TRBD2. V shed 5 bases and J 7 bases; nucleotides not matched to a gene: 10. Germline-derived CDR1 and CDR2 are DFQATT and SNEGSKA (reference sequence). The CDR3 consists of 14 residues. In DNA form, the CDR3 reads TGCAGTGCTTCAAAAGCGGGAGTAGTGAATGAGCAGTTCTTC. Encoded protein: CSASKAGVVNEQFF.